The sample holds a few counts of the clone carrying this T cell receptor beta chain. This record belongs to a study of blood T cells in healthy people across ages. A second PCR, run for about 7 to 11 cycles, used a sample-barcoded 5' primer plus a J-beta primer mix. TCRdb analysed the 5' RACE reads with MiXCR anew, one entry per CDR3 protein. The sample gives about a million distinct CDR3 sequences, roughly 51% of which show up once; about 21% is in the top ten. Sequenced input: blood. This TCR was recovered from a woman aged 60-75 years in good health.

Here the CDR3 reads CASGTASYEQYF. CDR3 in DNA: TGTGCCAGCGGGACAGCCTCCTACGAGCAGTACTTC. This sequence joins TRBV27 and TRBJ2-7, with 7 nucleotides matching TRBD1. Unmatched junction bases numbered 1, after V lost 8 bases and J lost 0 bases. The length of the CDR3 is 12 residues. Looked up from germline, CDR1 is MNHEY and CDR2 is SMNVEV (reference sequence).